The 30 T cell receptor beta chains presented below share a single source sample, sequenced in a study of blood T cell repertoires in COVID-19. Method: immunoSEQ multiplex PCR; TCRdb's copy keeps in-frame clones and lacks some. The repertoire holds 120,000 to 150,000 clones, about 89% seen once, with 30% to 45% in the top ten. The source material was peripheral blood. The receptors were sampled from a man between 50 and 59 years old who had recovered from COVID-19.

This clone was observed once. The gene calls are TRBV7-2 and TRBJ2-5, with TRBD2 identical over 12 bases. V shed 2 bases and J 4 bases; nucleotides not matched to a gene: 5. The CDR3 runs to 16 residues. Germline CDR1 is SGHTA and CDR2 is FQGNSA. The CDR3 here is CASSLSSGGGVETQYF. The CDR3 nucleotides read TGTGCCAGCAGCTTATCTAGCGGGGGGGGTGTAGAGACCCAGTACTTC.

The genes are TRBV7-2 and TRBJ2-7; TRBD2 aligns across 7 bases. The CDR3 extends over 15 amino acids. The junction had 9 bases not matched to a gene; V was cut back by 2 bases and J by 5 bases. CDR1 is SGHTA and CDR2 is FQGNSA in the germline V gene. CDR3 nucleotides: TGTGCCAGCAGCTTAACAGCGGGGTCTTTAGACGAGCAGTACTTC. It codes for CASSLTAGSLDEQYF.

This chain links TRBV14 with TRBJ2-3; tentative D call: TRBD2 (7 bases). V was trimmed by 6 bases and J by 2 bases, leaving 18 bases between them. The CDR3 length is 16 residues. From germline, CDR1 is SGHDN and CDR2 FVKESK. CDR3 nucleotides: TGTGCCAGCAGTCGGCTCGGGGGGCTTAACACAGATACGCAGTATTTT. Translating gives CASSRLGGLNTDTQYF.

The chain couples TRBV7-2 to TRBJ1-3; perhaps TRBD1 as D (6 bases). The V gene's germline CDR1 is SGHTA and CDR2 FQGNSA. V was cut by 6 bases and J by 1 base, with 13 bases left in between. There are 15 residues in the CDR3. The DNA for the CDR3 is TGTGCCAGCAGTCCTCCAGGGGTTTCTGGAAACACCATATATTTT. Encoded protein: CASSPPGVSGNTIYF.

The chain links TRBV7-2 to TRBJ2-3, with TRBD2 matching over 13 bases. V dropped 5 bases and J dropped 4; count of bases not matched to a gene: 6. This CDR3 region has 16 residues. CDR1 and CDR2 (germline): SGHTA, FQGNSA. This CDR3 is CASSIGTSGEADTQYF. CDR3 nucleotides: TGTGCCAGCAGCATCGGGACTAGCGGGGAGGCAGATACGCAGTATTTT.

The chain couples TRBV7-9 to TRBJ2-7; 8 positions match TRBD2. There are 15 residues in the CDR3. Trimming removed 5 bases from V and 6 bases from J; junction bases left unmatched: 12. Germline CDR1 SEHNR, CDR2 FQNEAQ (reference sequence). CDR3 DNA: TGTGCCAGCAGCGATCCGGGACTAGGGACGGCCGAGCAGTACTTC. Amino acids: CASSDPGLGTAEQYF.

The chain recombines TRBV5-8 with TRBJ1-6; possibly TRBD1 for D (6 bases). CDR3 length: 16 residues. Germline V gene sequence: CDR1 SGHTS, CDR2 YDEGEE. V lost 3 bases and J 6 bases, leaving 16 bases between the germline ends. The CDR3, as DNA: TGTGCCAGCAGCTCGATTCGAGAAGGGGGTAATTCACCCCTCCACTTT. This gives the protein CASSSIREGGNSPLHF.

This rearrangement joins TRBV5-5 to TRBJ1-2, with D perhaps matching TRBD1 (6 bases). Germline-derived CDR1 and CDR2 are SGHKS and YYEKEE (reference sequence). V was clipped by 4 bases and J by 2 bases, with 9 bases between them. CDR3 length: 13 amino acids. The CDR3 loop reads CASSKDRNYGYTF. CDR3 bases: TGTGCCAGCAGCAAGGACAGAAACTATGGCTACACCTTC.

Only a few counts were recorded for this clone. The V call is TRBV10-3, the J call TRBJ1-2; TRBD1 matches at 7 bases. This CDR3 comprises 14 residues. V shed 6 bases and J 4 bases; nucleotides not matched to a gene: 8. Germline loops: CDR1 ENHRY, CDR2 SYGVKD. CDR3 in DNA: TGTGCCATCAGAAGGGACAGCGATACCTATGGCTACACCTTC. As protein: CAIRRDSDTYGYTF.

The chain employs TRBV5-6 and TRBJ1-1, with TRBD1 matching 8 bases. V lost 0 bases to trimming and J lost 4 bases; unmatched junction nucleotides: 5. Per germline, CDR1 SGHDT and CDR2 YYEEEE. CDR3 length: 15 residues. CDR3 nucleotide sequence: TGTGCCAGCAGCTTGGACAGGGGGTTTGTCACTGAAGCTTTCTTT. This encodes CASSLDRGFVTEAFF. Using reference TRBV5-6 and TRBJ1-1 for the parts outside the CDR3, the full variable domain is DAGVTQSPTHLIKTRGQQVTLRCSPKSGHDTVSWYQQALGQGPQFIFQYYEEEERQRGNFPDRFSGHQFPNYSSELNVNALLLGDSALYLCASSLDRGFVTEAFFGQGTRLTVV.

The J gene is TRBJ1-2, the V gene TRBV5-1; 10 nucleotides match TRBD1. The CDR3 runs 14 residues. Germline CDR1 SGHRS, CDR2 YFSETQ. Losses at the gene ends were 4 bases for V and 7 bases for J; bases not matched to a gene: 7. The CDR3 protein is CASSEGQGIAGYTF. In DNA, the CDR3 is TGCGCCAGCAGCGAGGGACAGGGGATAGCTGGCTACACCTTC.

The V call is TRBV10-3, the J call TRBJ1-2, with TRBD1 identical over 10 bases. V shed 6 bases, J shed 4 bases, and the junction held 5 bases outside the gene matches. This CDR3 is 14 amino acids long. CDR1 ENHRY and CDR2 SYGVKD come from the germline V gene. CDR3 sequence: CAISGTGEGYGYTF. The CDR3 DNA reads TGTGCCATCAGCGGGACAGGGGAGGGCTATGGCTACACCTTC.

The chain uses TRBV7-6 and TRBJ1-5; D not resolved. V lost 4 bases and J 4 bases, leaving 8 bases between the germline ends. The CDR3 extends over 13 amino acids. Germline V gene lookup returns CDR1 SGHVS and CDR2 FNYEAQ. This CDR3 reads CASSSGQNQPQHF. The DNA for the CDR3 is TGTGCCAGCAGCTCCGGTCAAAATCAGCCCCAGCATTTT.

This chain joins TRBV4-2 and TRBJ1-4; 7 bases align to TRBD1. There are 16 residues in the CDR3. Looked up from germline, CDR1 is LGHNA and CDR2 is YNFKEQ. Trimming took 1 base from V and 4 from J; bases not matched to a gene: 6. The CDR3, as DNA: TGTGCCAGCAGCCAAGGCTTTAGGGACAGTAATGAAAAACTGTTTTTT. It yields the protein CASSQGFRDSNEKLFF.

The CDR3 bases are TGTGCCAGCAGCCAATCTTTGAACACTGAAGCTTTCTTT. Protein sequence: CASSQSLNTEAFF. The chain recombines TRBV14 with TRBJ1-1; D is unclear. The CDR3 has 13 amino acids. V was trimmed by 2 bases and J by 0 bases, leaving 4 bases between them. Germline CDR1 SGHDN, CDR2 FVKESK.

The rearrangement links TRBV19 to TRBJ1-1; TRBD1 matches at 8 bases. The CDR3 consists of 14 residues. The V and J ends lost 6 bases and 4 bases, in that order; junction bases with no gene match: 7. From germline, CDR1 is LNHDA and CDR2 SQIVND (reference sequence). CDR3 DNA: TGTGCCAGTAGGGACAGGGCCGGGGCCACTGAAGCTTTCTTT. Translation: CASRDRAGATEAFF.

The table lists this clone with a count of one. The rearrangement uses TRBV11-2 and TRBJ2-7; 14 bases are shared with TRBD2. The CDR3 has 17 residues. CDR1 and CDR2 (germline): SGHAT, FQNNGV. V shed 3 bases and J 0 bases; nucleotides not matched to a gene: 4. The CDR3 region has the DNA TGTGCCAGCAGCTTTGGGACTAGCGGGGGAAACTCCTACGAGCAGTACTTC. It specifies CASSFGTSGGNSYEQYF.

V gene TRBV5-1 combines with J gene TRBJ2-3; maybe TRBD2 (8 bases). Germline V CDR1 and CDR2: SGHRS, YFSETQ. The CDR3 is 16 amino acids. V was clipped by 6 bases and J by 2 bases, with 19 bases between them. The CDR3 bases are TGCGCCAGCATTAGGGGGCATAGCGGGAACACAGATACGCAGTATTTT. Amino acid sequence: CASIRGHSGNTDTQYF. Together with reference TRBV5-1 and TRBJ2-3, the CDR3 gives the full variable domain: KAGVTQTPRYLIKTRGQQVTLSCSPISGHRSVSWYQQTPGQGLQFLFEYFSETQRNKGNFPGRFSGRQFSNSRSEMNVSTLELGDSALYLCASIRGHSGNTDTQYFGPGTRLTVL.

This chain joins TRBV7-9 and TRBJ1-2; TRBD1 might be the D (6 bases). The V gene's germline CDR1 is SEHNR and CDR2 FQNEAQ (reference sequence). The ends were cut back, 5 bases at V and 4 bases at J, with 14 bases in the middle. This CDR3 contains 14 residues. As DNA, the CDR3 is TGTGCCAGCAGCCCGGATGCGGACAGCTATGGCTACACCTTC. Residues: CASSPDADSYGYTF.

The chain combines TRBV7-9 with TRBJ2-5, with D hard to call. Deletions cut 6 bases from V and 4 bases from J, with 15 bases between. This CDR3 comprises 14 residues. Germline V gene data show CDR1 as SEHNR and CDR2 as FQNEAQ (reference sequence). In DNA, the CDR3 is TGTGCCAGCAGTTACGTACCCAGTCGAGAGACCCAGTACTTC. As protein: CASSYVPSRETQYF.

The rearrangement links TRBV7-3 to TRBJ2-6; tentative D call: TRBD1 (7 bases). The CDR3 is 17 amino acids. The germline V and J ends were trimmed by 3 bases and 2 bases, with 14 bases remaining between them. CDR1 SGHTA and CDR2 FQGTGA come from the germline V gene. The chain's CDR3 is CASSFRPGGTGANVLTF. The CDR3 bases are TGTGCCAGCAGCTTCCGGCCAGGGGGGACTGGGGCCAACGTCCTGACTTTC.

There are a few counts of this clone. The chain employs TRBV18 and TRBJ2-5, with D possibly being TRBD2 (5 bases). Deletions cut 4 bases from V and 2 bases from J, with 8 bases between. The germline V gene has CDR1 KGHSH and CDR2 LQKENI. This CDR3 comprises 13 residues. The CDR3, as DNA: TGTGCCAGCTCACGGACTGATCAAGAGACCCAGTACTTC. The encoded protein is CASSRTDQETQYF.

This clone turned up a few times. V and J are TRBV4-1 and TRBJ1-6; 7 bases align to TRBD1. The CDR3 consists of 15 residues. The V gene end was trimmed by 4 bases and the J gene end by 7 bases; junction bases not matched to a gene: 7. CDR1 MGHRA and CDR2 YSYEKL come from the germline V gene. The CDR3 DNA reads TGCGCCAGCAGCCCCATGACAGGGCGGAATTCACCCCTCCACTTT. It translates to CASSPMTGRNSPLHF.

CDR3 nucleotide sequence: TGTGCCAGCCGTCATTCAGGGGTCTACGAGCAGTACTTC. Translated, it gives CASRHSGVYEQYF. The chain joins TRBV28 to TRBJ2-7, with D tentatively TRBD1 (6 bases). The CDR3 is 13 amino acids. The germline V gene encodes CDR1 MDHEN and CDR2 SYDVKM. The ends were cut back, 8 bases at V and 3 bases at J, with 14 bases in the middle.

This clone was seen just once. This chain joins TRBV5-1 and TRBJ1-6; TRBD1 agrees at 9 bases. Germline assignment: CDR1 SGHRS and CDR2 YFSETQ. The CDR3 sequence is 17 residues long. Losses at the gene ends were 4 bases for V and 5 bases for J; bases not matched to a gene: 10. The CDR3 here is CASSKRTGTGHNSPLHF. CDR3 DNA: TGCGCCAGCAGCAAACGAACCGGGACAGGGCATAATTCACCCCTCCACTTT.

This chain connects TRBV5-1 to TRBJ2-7, with 7 bases identical to TRBD1. The germline CDR1 and CDR2 sequences are SGHRS and YFSETQ. The CDR3 has 13 residues. V dropped 6 bases and J dropped 3; count of bases not matched to a gene: 6. The CDR3 loop reads CASTHDRDYEQYF. The CDR3 nucleotides are TGCGCCAGCACCCACGACAGGGACTACGAGCAGTACTTC.

V usage is TRBV11-2 and J usage is TRBJ2-1; 13 bases are shared with TRBD2. Looked up from germline, CDR1 is SGHAT and CDR2 is FQNNGV. This CDR3 region has 16 residues. V shed 1 base, J shed 9 bases, and the junction held 6 bases outside the gene matches. The CDR3 coding sequence is TGTGCCAGCAGCTTAGTCAGACTAGCGGGGGGTAGTGAGCAGTTCTTC. Encoded protein: CASSLVRLAGGSEQFF.

V usage is TRBV28 and J usage is TRBJ2-5; perhaps TRBD1 as D (6 bases). The length of the CDR3 is 14 residues. Trimming removed 4 bases from V and 4 bases from J, with 13 bases in between. The germline V gene encodes CDR1 MDHEN and CDR2 SYDVKM. This chain's CDR3 is CASSSGGRGETQYF. In DNA form, the CDR3 reads TGTGCCAGCAGTTCCGGAGGCAGGGGAGAGACCCAGTACTTC.

This clone was seen more than once but under ten times. This chain links TRBV24-1 with TRBJ2-1; D possibly corresponds to TRBD1 (5 bases). CDR3 size: 13 residues. Trimming stripped 6 bases from V and 6 bases from J, with 11 bases between. CDR1 KGHDR and CDR2 SFDVKD come from the germline V gene. The CDR3 bases are TGTGCCACCAGTAACAGGCTCTCCAATGAGCAGTTCTTC. This sequence encodes CATSNRLSNEQFF.

The chain couples TRBV5-1 to TRBJ2-1; perhaps TRBD1 as D (6 bases). This CDR3 spans 15 amino acids. Germline lookup yields CDR1 SGHRS and CDR2 YFSETQ. Trimming took off 6 bases at V and 0 bases at J, with 13 bases between the two ends. The CDR3 nucleotides read TGCGCCAGCAACCCCACAGGGACCTCCTACAATGAGCAGTTCTTC. Amino acid sequence: CASNPTGTSYNEQFF.